This T cell receptor (beta chain) stems from a study of blood T cell repertoires in COVID-19. Turning to the study itself: Collection of acute and convalescent COVID-19 samples took place in the United States, Italy and Spain. T cells, B-cell-depleted T cells, or PBMCs provided the cDNA or gDNA that served as material.

Patients of the Seattle cohort, enrolled during active infection, were followed longitudinally. Study processing details: Nucleated cell number was recorded as an estimate derived from reference gene primer amplification. Assay: immunoSEQ multiplex PCR; the TCRdb copy retains only in-frame clones and omits some. D and trimming were read from the DNA, whereas the V and J calls and clone size are those reported in that table. The data hold some 200,000 clones, with 94% observed a single time. V was cut by 3 bases and J by 0 bases, with 8 bases left in between. CDR1 is LGHDT, CDR2 YNNKEL, per germline (reference sequence). The CDR3 covers 15 residues.

The V and J genes are TRBV3-1 (or the pseudogene TRBV3-2) and TRBJ1-4; D may be TRBD1 (6 bases). The source is a man aged 25-40 years with COVID-19, enrolled during active disease. The sequenced sample was peripheral blood. CDR3 amino acids: CASSHRGATNEKLFF. CDR3 sequence (DNA): TGTGCCAGCAGCCACAGGGGCGCAACTAATGAAAAACTGTTTTTT.